The rows below give T cell receptor beta chains drawn from one sample of a study of T cell responses to AZD1222 COVID-19 vaccine. Data came from immunoSEQ multiplex PCR; TCRdb stores just in-frame clones and leaves some out. The repertoire includes about 60,000 clones, around 80% of them detected once, and roughly 3.6% sits in the top ten. The sequences come from peripheral blood, collected 28 days after the second AZD1222 dose. Receptor source: an adult who received the AZD1222 COVID-19 vaccine. Both conserved end residues are part of each CDR3. The order of the fields is CDR3 DNA, CDR3 protein, J gene, V gene, D gene, clone size. A D gene is named only where the DNA matches it firmly. Some rows mark clone size as missing; the rest say once, few, many or name a class of expanded clone.

CDR3nt: TGCGCCAGCAGCCAAATTGGGGGAAGTGGTGAGCAGTTCTTC
CDR3aa: CASSQIGGSGEQFF
j_gene: TRBJ2-1
v_gene: TRBV5-1
d_gene: -
abundance: -

CDR3nt: TGTGCCAGCAGCTGGGCGGGGGACGTGACCCAGTACTTC
CDR3aa: CASSWAGDVTQYF
j_gene: TRBJ2-5
v_gene: TRBV5-4
d_gene: TRBD2
abundance: -

CDR3nt: TGTGCCACCAGCAGGCTCCCTAAGGGAGTTGGTTACACCTTC
CDR3aa: CATSRLPKGVGYTF
j_gene: TRBJ1-2
v_gene: TRBV15
d_gene: -
abundance: -

CDR3nt: TGTGCCACCAGTGACCCCGGACTAGCGGGGGGGCCCTATGAGCAGTTCTTC
CDR3aa: CATSDPGLAGGPYEQFF
j_gene: TRBJ2-1
v_gene: TRBV24-1
d_gene: TRBD2
abundance: -

CDR3nt: TGTGCCAGCAGCTTTTCCAGGGCTGGCACTGAAGCTTTCTTT
CDR3aa: CASSFSRAGTEAFF
j_gene: TRBJ1-1
v_gene: TRBV7-2
d_gene: -
abundance: -

CDR3nt: TGTGCCAGCAGTGAAGCAGGTTTCCTACAGGTAGCTAATGAAAAACTGTTTTTT
CDR3aa: CASSEAGFLQVANEKLFF
j_gene: TRBJ1-4
v_gene: TRBV2
d_gene: -
abundance: -

CDR3nt: TGTGCCAGCAGTGAAGGGACAGGGGTGTCCGAGCAGTACTTC
CDR3aa: CASSEGTGVSEQYF
j_gene: TRBJ2-7
v_gene: TRBV2
d_gene: TRBD1
abundance: -

CDR3nt: TGTGCCAGCAGTTACGGAGCCGTTACTGAAGCTTTCTTT
CDR3aa: CASSYGAVTEAFF
j_gene: TRBJ1-1
v_gene: TRBV6-6
d_gene: -
abundance: -

CDR3nt: TGTGCCAGTAGTATAGCCACCACTAGCGGGGGGGCCACAGATACGCAGTATTTT
CDR3aa: CASSIATTSGGATDTQYF
j_gene: TRBJ2-3
v_gene: TRBV19
d_gene: TRBD2
abundance: -

CDR3nt: TGTGCCAGCTCACCGGGACAGGGTGAGGGCTACACCTTC
CDR3aa: CASSPGQGEGYTF
j_gene: TRBJ1-2
v_gene: TRBV18
d_gene: TRBD1
abundance: -

CDR3nt: TGTGCCAGCAGTACTGGGGGGCCCGGGGGAGGCTACACCTTC
CDR3aa: CASSTGGPGGGYTF
j_gene: TRBJ1-2
v_gene: TRBV28
d_gene: -
abundance: -

CDR3nt: TGTGCCAGCAGCTTACAAGGGCAGGGCCGGACTGAAGCTTTCTTT
CDR3aa: CASSLQGQGRTEAFF
j_gene: TRBJ1-1
v_gene: TRBV7-2
d_gene: -
abundance: -

CDR3nt: TGCAGCGCTACCGTTGGGGGCGGGAATGAAAAACTGTTTTTT
CDR3aa: CSATVGGGNEKLFF
j_gene: TRBJ1-4
v_gene: TRBV29-1
d_gene: -
abundance: -

CDR3nt: TGTGCCAGCAGTTTGCGGGCAGCCTACGAGCAGTACTTC
CDR3aa: CASSLRAAYEQYF
j_gene: TRBJ2-7
v_gene: TRBV6-6
d_gene: -
abundance: -

CDR3nt: TGTGCCAGCAGCCCTACAGCGGGGGGGCAGCGCGAGACCCAGTACTTC
CDR3aa: CASSPTAGGQRETQYF
j_gene: TRBJ2-5
v_gene: TRBV7-3
d_gene: TRBD2
abundance: -

CDR3nt: TGTGCCAGTACCAGAGGACAGGGGTCCCACGAGCAGTACTTC
CDR3aa: CASTRGQGSHEQYF
j_gene: TRBJ2-7
v_gene: TRBV19
d_gene: TRBD1
abundance: -

CDR3nt: TGTGCCAGCTCACCACTTACAGGGGTGATGAATGAGCAGTTCTTC
CDR3aa: CASSPLTGVMNEQFF
j_gene: TRBJ2-1
v_gene: TRBV18
d_gene: TRBD1
abundance: -

CDR3nt: TGTGCCAGTAGTACTCATACAGGGGACAGCTCCTACGAGCAGTACTTC
CDR3aa: CASSTHTGDSSYEQYF
j_gene: TRBJ2-7
v_gene: TRBV19
d_gene: TRBD1
abundance: -

CDR3nt: TGTGCCAGCAGTCACCCTGCGGATACGCAGTATTTT
CDR3aa: CASSHPADTQYF
j_gene: TRBJ2-3
v_gene: TRBV5-6
d_gene: -
abundance: -

CDR3nt: TGTGCCAGCAGCTTCGGACTCTCGACAGATACGCAGTATTTT
CDR3aa: CASSFGLSTDTQYF
j_gene: TRBJ2-3
v_gene: TRBV5-4
d_gene: -
abundance: -

CDR3nt: TGTGCCAGCAGCGCGGGGACATCTAACTATGGCTACACCTTC
CDR3aa: CASSAGTSNYGYTF
j_gene: TRBJ1-2
v_gene: TRBV13
d_gene: -
abundance: -

CDR3nt: TGTGCCAGCAGCTTAGAGGGGACAGGGCGATCGGGAACTGAAGCTTTCTTT
CDR3aa: CASSLEGTGRSGTEAFF
j_gene: TRBJ1-1
v_gene: TRBV7-2
d_gene: TRBD1
abundance: once

CDR3nt: TGTGCCAGCAGCCCCAGGACGGATACGCAGTATTTT
CDR3aa: CASSPRTDTQYF
j_gene: TRBJ2-3
v_gene: TRBV4-2
d_gene: -
abundance: -

CDR3nt: TGTGCCAGTAGTCTCGACCGGGAAGCCTACGAGCAGTACTTC
CDR3aa: CASSLDREAYEQYF
j_gene: TRBJ2-7
v_gene: TRBV19
d_gene: -
abundance: -

CDR3nt: TGCGCCAGCAGCTTGGATGGGGAAAGCACAGATACGCAGTATTTT
CDR3aa: CASSLDGESTDTQYF
j_gene: TRBJ2-3
v_gene: TRBV5-1
d_gene: -
abundance: once

CDR3nt: TGTGCCAGCAGCCCGTGGGGGGAGGTCACTGAAGCTTTCTTT
CDR3aa: CASSPWGEVTEAFF
j_gene: TRBJ1-1
v_gene: TRBV28
d_gene: -
abundance: -

CDR3nt: TGTGCCAGCAGCCAGACATTCCAAGAGACCCAGTACTTC
CDR3aa: CASSQTFQETQYF
j_gene: TRBJ2-5
v_gene: TRBV3-1/TRBV3-2
d_gene: -
abundance: -

CDR3nt: TGTGCCAGCAGCTCAGGGTGGGGGGGAGCCAAAAACATTCAGTACTTC
CDR3aa: CASSSGWGGAKNIQYF
j_gene: TRBJ2-4
v_gene: TRBV9
d_gene: TRBD2
abundance: -

CDR3nt: TGCGCCAGCAGCCCAGGGGGGATCTCTGGAAACACCATATATTTT
CDR3aa: CASSPGGISGNTIYF
j_gene: TRBJ1-3
v_gene: TRBV5-1
d_gene: TRBD1
abundance: -

CDR3nt: TGTGCCTCCCATCAGCCCCAGCATTTT
CDR3aa: CASHQPQHF
j_gene: TRBJ1-5
v_gene: TRBV6-7
d_gene: -
abundance: -

CDR3nt: TGTGCCAGCAGCTTAGAATATAACTATGGCTACACCTTC
CDR3aa: CASSLEYNYGYTF
j_gene: TRBJ1-2
v_gene: TRBV7-8
d_gene: -
abundance: -

CDR3nt: TGTGCCAGCTCACCAGGGAGTGACGGGGAGCTGTTTTTT
CDR3aa: CASSPGSDGELFF
j_gene: TRBJ2-2
v_gene: TRBV18
d_gene: -
abundance: -

CDR3nt: TGTGCCATCAGTGGGCCGTCGGCCACCGGGGAGCTGTTTTTT
CDR3aa: CAISGPSATGELFF
j_gene: TRBJ2-2
v_gene: TRBV10-3
d_gene: -
abundance: -

CDR3nt: TGTGCCAGCAGTTTATTGGGCAGCGCCGGAAACACCATATATTTT
CDR3aa: CASSLLGSAGNTIYF
j_gene: TRBJ1-3
v_gene: TRBV28
d_gene: -
abundance: -

CDR3nt: TGTGCCAGCAGTGAATACCCCCCCCCGGGAAATGAAAAACTGTTTTTT
CDR3aa: CASSEYPPPGNEKLFF
j_gene: TRBJ1-4
v_gene: TRBV25-1
d_gene: -
abundance: -